This passage covers 22 T cell receptor beta chains from one sample sequenced in a study of cytomegalovirus exposure and HLA in healthy donors. Both 60 Vbeta primers and 13 Jbeta primers went into the PCR. Assay used: immunoSEQ multiplex PCR; TCRdb lists only in-frame clones, some missing. Among 35,000 to 50,000 clones listed, 50% to 75% were seen once. What was sequenced was PBMCs. The receptors stem from a human donor in good health.

The chain is built from TRBV29-1 and TRBJ2-5; TRBD1 matches 7 bases. The germline CDR1 and CDR2 sequences are SQVTM and ANQGSEA. The length of the CDR3 is 13 residues. CDR3 loop: CSFTGASQETQYF. The CDR3 nucleotides are TGCTCATTCACAGGGGCGAGCCAAGAGACCCAGTACTTC.

This clone was seen only a few times. The J gene is TRBJ1-3, the V gene TRBV5-8; no clear D. Trimming took off 4 bases at V and 4 bases at J, with 15 bases between the two ends. Germline CDR1 reads SGHTS; CDR2 reads YDEGEE. CDR3 length equals 15 residues. This chain's CDR3 is CASSRREVLGNTIYF. For the CDR3, the DNA is TGTGCCAGCAGCCGACGGGAAGTATTAGGAAACACCATATATTTT.

This clone was found a few times. The chain has TRBV10-1 and TRBJ2-7; 8 bases align to TRBD2. V lost 3 bases, J lost 0 bases, and 4 bases stayed unmatched. From germline, CDR1 is WNHNN and CDR2 SYGVQD (reference sequence). The CDR3 is 15 amino acids. In DNA form, the CDR3 reads TGCGCCAGCAGTGATGAGCGGGGGAGCTCCTACGAGCAGTACTTC. Protein product: CASSDERGSSYEQYF.

This clone was observed a few times. J is TRBJ2-5 and V is TRBV2; 12 bases are shared with TRBD2. Germline CDR1 and CDR2: SNHLY and FYNNEI. The ends lost 7 bases at V and 4 bases at J; junction bases unmatched: 10. This CDR3 comprises 16 residues. The CDR3 nucleotides are TGTGCCAGCAAGCGTCTAGCGGGGGGGTCCGGAGAGACCCAGTACTTC. Its protein is CASKRLAGGSGETQYF.

This chain connects TRBV4-1 to TRBJ1-2, with 8 positions matching TRBD1. The CDR3 is 16 residues long. The germline V gene encodes CDR1 MGHRA and CDR2 YSYEKL. The ends lost 1 base at V and 7 bases at J; junction bases unmatched: 11. The CDR3 coding sequence is TGCGCCAGCAGCCAAGGTGCAGGGGGCAGAGTCTTTGGCTACACCTTC. Translated: CASSQGAGGRVFGYTF.

The chain is built from TRBV6-1 and TRBJ2-3; the D gene is possibly TRBD1 (7 bases). CDR1 MNHNS and CDR2 SASEGT come from the germline V gene. V lost 7 bases and J 6 bases, leaving 17 bases between the germline ends. This CDR3 region has 14 residues. CDR3 region: CASTPPGGWDTQYF. CDR3 sequence (DNA): TGTGCCAGCACTCCGCCAGGGGGGTGGGATACGCAGTATTTT.

This clone came up a few times. The rearrangement joins TRBV12-5 to TRBJ1-6; tentative D call: TRBD1 (6 bases). Germline V lookup: CDR1 LGHNT, CDR2 FRNRAP. V lost 1 base, J lost 0 bases, and 19 bases lay in between. There are 20 residues in the CDR3. The CDR3 DNA is TGTGCTAGTGGTTTGGAAACTATACAGGGTGGGATCTCCTATAATTCACCCCTCCACTTT. Encoded protein: CASGLETIQGGISYNSPLHF.

This clone has only a few counts. The chain recombines TRBV6-1 with TRBJ2-3; TRBD2 aligns across 8 bases. CDR1 and CDR2 from the germline V gene are MNHNS and SASEGT. This CDR3 has 15 amino acids. The V and J ends lost 2 bases and 4 bases, in that order; junction bases with no gene match: 5. CDR3 protein: CASSEWRGVPDTQYF. DNA of the CDR3: TGTGCCAGCAGTGAATGGCGGGGGGTCCCAGATACGCAGTATTTT.

This clone was counted a few times. The rearrangement uses TRBV2 and TRBJ2-5, with 8 positions matching TRBD2. The CDR3 has 14 residues. J was trimmed by 7 bases and V by 4 bases; bases with no gene match: 8. CDR1 is SNHLY, CDR2 FYNNEI, per germline. For the CDR3, the DNA is TGTGCCAGCAGTGGTGCGGGGGGCACAGGGACCCAGTACTTC. This codes for CASSGAGGTGTQYF.

This chain connects TRBV5-1 to TRBJ1-6; TRBD1 aligns across 10 bases. This CDR3 region has 15 residues. The V gene's germline CDR1 is SGHRS and CDR2 YFSETQ. V gave up 1 base and J gave up 12 bases; unmatched junction bases: 7. CDR3 protein: CASSLTGTGEIPLHF. The DNA of the CDR3 is TGCGCCAGCAGCTTGACCGGGACAGGGGAGATACCCCTCCACTTT.

The J gene is TRBJ2-7, the V gene TRBV6-1; perhaps TRBD2 as D (6 bases). The V end lost 2 bases, the J end lost 6 bases, and 14 bases lay between the germline ends. This CDR3 is built from 14 residues. CDR1 is MNHNS and CDR2 is SASEGT in the germline V gene. CDR3 coding DNA: TGTGCCAGCAGTGAAATGGGGGGTCGGTCCGAGCAGTACTTC. This sequence encodes CASSEMGGRSEQYF.

The V and J genes are TRBV7-9 and TRBJ2-1, with 7 bases matching TRBD1. The CDR3 has 16 amino acids. Trimming at V came to 5 bases and at J to 0 bases, leaving 7 bases not matched to a gene. Looked up from germline, CDR1 is SEHNR and CDR2 is FQNEAQ (reference sequence). The CDR3 protein is CASSTGTASSYNEQFF. The CDR3 nucleotides read TGTGCCAGCAGCACCGGGACAGCGAGCTCCTACAATGAGCAGTTCTTC.

J is TRBJ1-1 and V is TRBV5-6; TRBD1 is a possible D gene (5 bases). Germline assignment: CDR1 SGHDT and CDR2 YYEEEE. The CDR3 is 16 amino acids. V was cut by 2 bases and J by 4 bases, with 18 bases left in between. The DNA of the CDR3 is TGTGCCAGCAGCTTCTTCAGGGTTTCCCGAGGCACTGAAGCTTTCTTT. This encodes CASSFFRVSRGTEAFF.

The chain is built from TRBV5-1 and TRBJ2-3; TRBD2 agrees at 9 bases. This CDR3 is 15 amino acids long. Trimming at V came to 3 bases and at J to 2 bases, leaving 4 bases not matched to a gene. The V gene's germline CDR1 is SGHRS and CDR2 YFSETQ. The DNA for the CDR3 is TGCGCCAGCAGCTATAGCGGGGGACCCACAGATACGCAGTATTTT. Its translation is CASSYSGGPTDTQYF.

Within the sample, this clone is medium-sized (0.01 to 0.1%). The J gene is TRBJ1-2, the V gene TRBV4-1, with 7 bases identical to TRBD1. The germline gives CDR1 MGHRA, CDR2 YSYEKL. The CDR3 covers 12 residues. The V gene end was trimmed by 10 bases and the J gene end by 2 bases; junction bases not matched to a gene: 4. The CDR3 sequence: CATYRGNYGYTF. The DNA for the CDR3 is TGCGCCACCTACAGGGGAAACTATGGCTACACCTTC.

The genes are TRBV9 and TRBJ2-3, with TRBD1 identical over 7 bases. The germline V gene has CDR1 SGDLS and CDR2 YYNGEE. Unmatched junction bases numbered 7, after V lost 8 bases and J lost 1 base. The CDR3 runs to 14 residues. In nucleotides, the CDR3 is TGTGCCAGTCAGGGGGTTTCCCGCACAGATACGCAGTATTTT. Protein: CASQGVSRTDTQYF. Based on the CDR3 plus reference TRBV9 and TRBJ2-3, the full variable domain is DSGVTQTPKHLITATGQRVTLRCSPRSGDLSVYWYQQSLDQGLQFLIQYYNGEERAKGNILERFSAQQFPDLHSELNLSSLELGDSALYFCASQGVSRTDTQYFGPGTRLTVL.

As to this clone: One end of the junction varies from germline; a read error may be responsible. The rearrangement uses TRBV7-7 and TRBJ2-2; D unresolved. CDR1 and CDR2 (germline): SSHAT, FNYEAQ (reference sequence). There are 14 residues in the CDR3. Here the CDR3 DNA reads TGTGCTAGCAGCTTAGCCAGGAACACCGGGGAGCTGTTTTTT. Residues: CASSLARNTGELFF.

J is TRBJ1-2 and V is TRBV7-2, with D maybe TRBD1 (5 bases). CDR3 length: 14 residues. With 5 bases removed from V and 2 bases from J, the gap between germline ends came to 12 bases. From germline, CDR1 is SGHTA and CDR2 FQGNSA. The CDR3 region is CASSPQGGNYGYTF. CDR3 DNA sequence: TGTGCCAGCAGCCCGCAGGGAGGAAACTATGGCTACACCTTC.

The chain uses TRBV10-2 and TRBJ1-2, with D possibly being TRBD1 (6 bases). The CDR3 totals 13 residues. Between the trimmed V and J ends, which lost 5 bases and 8 bases, there was a span of 15 bases. CDR1 is WSHSY, CDR2 SAAADI, per germline. The CDR3 DNA follows: TGCGCCAGCAGTTCCTACAGGGATCGGGGCTACACCTTC. Translated, it gives CASSSYRDRGYTF.

This chain connects TRBV2 to TRBJ1-1; tentatively, D is TRBD1 (6 bases). CDR3 length: 14 residues. CDR1 SNHLY and CDR2 FYNNEI come from the germline V gene. V was clipped by 7 bases and J by 0 bases, with 12 bases between them. The CDR3 sequence: CASKRTVVNTEAFF. CDR3 nucleotide sequence: TGTGCCAGCAAAAGGACAGTGGTGAACACTGAAGCTTTCTTT.

This clone has just a few counts. This rearrangement joins TRBV7-2 to TRBJ1-3; D ambiguous. CDR3 length: 13 residues. Germline V lookup: CDR1 SGHTA, CDR2 FQGNSA. V was clipped by 5 bases and J by 4 bases, with 9 bases between them. CDR3 sequence (DNA): TGTGCCAGCAGCCCAGGTGGGGGAAACACCATATATTTT. This gives the protein CASSPGGGNTIYF.

The chain couples TRBV2 to TRBJ2-2, with D unresolved. There are 15 residues in the CDR3. Germline-derived CDR1 and CDR2 are SNHLY and FYNNEI. The ends were cut back, 4 bases at V and 5 bases at J, with 14 bases in the middle. CDR3 sequence: CASSVVAPPTGELFF. As DNA, the CDR3 is TGTGCCAGCAGTGTGGTAGCCCCCCCAACCGGGGAGCTGTTTTTT.